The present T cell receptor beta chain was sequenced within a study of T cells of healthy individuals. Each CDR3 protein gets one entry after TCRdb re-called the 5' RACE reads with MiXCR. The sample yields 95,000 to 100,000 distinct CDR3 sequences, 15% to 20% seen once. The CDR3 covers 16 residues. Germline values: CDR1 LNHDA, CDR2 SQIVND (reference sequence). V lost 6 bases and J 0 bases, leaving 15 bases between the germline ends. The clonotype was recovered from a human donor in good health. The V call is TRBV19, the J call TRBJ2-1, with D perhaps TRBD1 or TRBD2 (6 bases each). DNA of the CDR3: TGTGCCAGTAGAGAGGGGGGCCCCTTCTCCTACAATGAGCAGTTCTTC. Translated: CASREGGPFSYNEQFF.